Listed below are T cell receptor beta chains from one sample, sequenced in a study of response to subunit inactivated influenza vaccine. TCRdb reprocessed the RT-PCR reads with MiXCR, giving one entry per CDR3 protein. The table shows fewer than 600,000 distinct CDR3 sequences, with under 8.5% occurring only once. The material was PBMCs from blood, obtained less than 30 months after vaccination. The receptors derive from a man between 50 and 69 years old who received an inactivated influenza vaccine. Each CDR3 is given with its conserved first and last residue. A D gene is named only where the DNA matches it firmly. Clone size is stated in some rows and not others, as once, few, many or a class when expanded.

CDR3 DNA: TGTGCCAGCAGCCAGAATCAACGAGCCGAAGAGACCCAGTACTTC
CDR3 protein: CASSQNQRAEETQYF
D gene: .
clone size: few
V gene: TRBV3-1
J gene: TRBJ2-5

CDR3 DNA: TGTGCCAGCAGTCTGACGAGGACGGTGAACACTGAAGCTTTCTTT
CDR3 protein: CASSLTRTVNTEAFF
D gene: .
clone size: .
V gene: TRBV12-3/TRBV12-4
J gene: TRBJ1-1

CDR3 DNA: TGTGCCAGCAGTACAACTAGCGCACTAATCTACAATGAGCAGTTCTTC
CDR3 protein: CASSTTSALIYNEQFF
D gene: TRBD2
clone size: many
V gene: TRBV6-2/TRBV6-3
J gene: TRBJ2-1

CDR3 DNA: TGTGCCAGCAGATGGGGGGTCGGGACAGGAGTTCGAGGGTCCTACGAGCAGTACTTC
CDR3 protein: CASRWGVGTGVRGSYEQYF
D gene: TRBD1
clone size: .
V gene: TRBV28
J gene: TRBJ2-7

CDR3 DNA: TGCAGTGCTAACACCGGGACAGGGAGAGCCATGGGCACAGATACGCAGTATTTT
CDR3 protein: CSANTGTGRAMGTDTQYF
D gene: TRBD1
clone size: many
V gene: TRBV20-1
J gene: TRBJ2-3

CDR3 DNA: TGTGCCATCAGTAAGCAGGGGGTTGGGGGCACAGATACGCAGTATTTT
CDR3 protein: CAISKQGVGGTDTQYF
D gene: TRBD1
clone size: many
V gene: TRBV10-3
J gene: TRBJ2-3

CDR3 DNA: TGCAGTGCAGCAGGGTACCCCTATGGCTACACCTTC
CDR3 protein: CSAAGYPYGYTF
D gene: .
clone size: few
V gene: TRBV20-1
J gene: TRBJ1-2

CDR3 DNA: TGTGCCACCAGTGCGAGCCAAATCTACAATGAGCAGTTCTTC
CDR3 protein: CATSASQIYNEQFF
D gene: .
clone size: few
V gene: TRBV24-1
J gene: TRBJ2-1

CDR3 DNA: TGTGCCAGCAGCTTAGTCGGGACCACCCCCACAGATACGCAGTATTTT
CDR3 protein: CASSLVGTTPTDTQYF
D gene: .
clone size: few
V gene: TRBV11-2
J gene: TRBJ2-3

CDR3 DNA: TGTGCCAGCAGCAGTGAAATACAGGGAAGGAAGCAGCCCCAGCATTTT
CDR3 protein: CASSSEIQGRKQPQHF
D gene: .
clone size: .
V gene: TRBV12-3/TRBV12-4
J gene: TRBJ1-5

CDR3 DNA: TGTGCCGCCTGGGCTGGCAGGGGAAACTACGAGCAGTACTTC
CDR3 protein: CAAWAGRGNYEQYF
D gene: .
clone size: .
V gene: TRBV10-3
J gene: TRBJ2-7

CDR3 DNA: TGCAGCGTTGACAGGGCGTCTAACTATGGCTACACCTTC
CDR3 protein: CSVDRASNYGYTF
D gene: .
clone size: .
V gene: TRBV29-1
J gene: TRBJ1-2

CDR3 DNA: TGTGCCAGCAGTTACCGACAGAATTACAATGAGCAGTTCTTC
CDR3 protein: CASSYRQNYNEQFF
D gene: .
clone size: .
V gene: TRBV6-5
J gene: TRBJ2-1

CDR3 DNA: TGTGCCAGCAGCGTCGGACAGGGAAACACCTACGAGCAGTACTTC
CDR3 protein: CASSVGQGNTYEQYF
D gene: TRBD1
clone size: few
V gene: TRBV9
J gene: TRBJ2-7

CDR3 DNA: TGCAGTGCTCCTAGACAGTCCACCGGGGAGCTGTTTTTT
CDR3 protein: CSAPRQSTGELFF
D gene: .
clone size: .
V gene: TRBV20-1
J gene: TRBJ2-2

CDR3 DNA: TGTGCCAGCAGTCCGTACTCAGGGGGCGTGTATGAGCAGTTCTTC
CDR3 protein: CASSPYSGGVYEQFF
D gene: TRBD1
clone size: many
V gene: TRBV6-1
J gene: TRBJ2-1

CDR3 DNA: TGTGCCAGCAGCCAAGATCGCAATAGATACAATGAGCAGTTCTTC
CDR3 protein: CASSQDRNRYNEQFF
D gene: .
clone size: many
V gene: TRBV4-2
J gene: TRBJ2-1

CDR3 DNA: TGTGCCAGCAACCTGGACAGGGTTGGGCAAGAGACCCAGTACTTC
CDR3 protein: CASNLDRVGQETQYF
D gene: TRBD1
clone size: .
V gene: TRBV6-2/TRBV6-3
J gene: TRBJ2-5

CDR3 DNA: TGTGCCATCAAGGGACTCCTTGGGACCGGGGAGCTGTTTTTT
CDR3 protein: CAIKGLLGTGELFF
D gene: .
clone size: many
V gene: TRBV10-3
J gene: TRBJ2-2

CDR3 DNA: TGTGCCAGCAGCTCCGGACTAGCGGGGGTCTTCCGCTCCTACAATGAGCAGTTCTTC
CDR3 protein: CASSSGLAGVFRSYNEQFF
D gene: TRBD2
clone size: .
V gene: TRBV11-1
J gene: TRBJ2-1

CDR3 DNA: TGTGCCAGCTCACCAGGCAGGGATCAGCCCCAGCATTTT
CDR3 protein: CASSPGRDQPQHF
D gene: .
clone size: many
V gene: TRBV18
J gene: TRBJ1-5

CDR3 DNA: TGTGCCAGCAGCTTATTTCCCCGGCAGTCACTGAACACTGAAGCTTTCTTT
CDR3 protein: CASSLFPRQSLNTEAFF
D gene: .
clone size: many
V gene: TRBV7-9
J gene: TRBJ1-1

CDR3 DNA: TGCGCCAGCAGCCAACACAGGGGGCGCTTCCAAGATACGCAGTATTTT
CDR3 protein: CASSQHRGRFQDTQYF
D gene: TRBD1
clone size: .
V gene: TRBV4-3
J gene: TRBJ2-3

CDR3 DNA: TGTGCCAGCAGTTTAGCAACAGGGACTGGAAACACCATATATTTT
CDR3 protein: CASSLATGTGNTIYF
D gene: .
clone size: .
V gene: TRBV12-3/TRBV12-4
J gene: TRBJ1-3

CDR3 DNA: TGTGCCAGCACCGGCAGATACGCCTACGAGCAGTACTTC
CDR3 protein: CASTGRYAYEQYF
D gene: .
clone size: .
V gene: TRBV2
J gene: TRBJ2-7

CDR3 DNA: TGTGCCAGCAGTAAAACAGGGGGCAGGGCACCCAATTTCGGCTACGAGCAGTACTTC
CDR3 protein: CASSKTGGRAPNFGYEQYF
D gene: TRBD1
clone size: many
V gene: TRBV12-3/TRBV12-4
J gene: TRBJ2-7

CDR3 DNA: TGTGCCAGCAAGAGGGGACAGGGGACCTATAATTCACCCCTCCACTTT
CDR3 protein: CASKRGQGTYNSPLHF
D gene: TRBD1
clone size: many
V gene: TRBV27
J gene: TRBJ1-6

CDR3 DNA: TGTGCCAGCAGCGGAGCCCCTGGAGGGGAGCTGTTTTTT
CDR3 protein: CASSGAPGGELFF
D gene: .
clone size: few
V gene: TRBV9
J gene: TRBJ2-2

CDR3 DNA: TGTGCCAGCAGTTCCGAATGGACTAGCCGGACCAGGCAGCTGTTTTTT
CDR3 protein: CASSSEWTSRTRQLFF
D gene: TRBD2
clone size: many
V gene: TRBV6-5
J gene: TRBJ2-2

CDR3 DNA: TGTGCCAGCAGTTTATGGGGATCTGGAAACACCATATATTTT
CDR3 protein: CASSLWGSGNTIYF
D gene: .
clone size: .
V gene: TRBV7-9
J gene: TRBJ1-3

CDR3 DNA: TGTGCCAGCAGTTTGTTACAGGGCGGAGGTCAGCCCCAGCATTTT
CDR3 protein: CASSLLQGGGQPQHF
D gene: .
clone size: many
V gene: TRBV28
J gene: TRBJ1-5

CDR3 DNA: TGCGCCAGCAGCCAAGATTCGTGGCGGGATGTTCCGTTCTTC
CDR3 protein: CASSQDSWRDVPFF
D gene: .
clone size: few
V gene: TRBV4-3
J gene: TRBJ2-1

CDR3 DNA: TGTGCCACGGAAGGACAGTCAGAGACCCAGTACTTC
CDR3 protein: CATEGQSETQYF
D gene: .
clone size: few
V gene: TRBV6-6
J gene: TRBJ2-5

CDR3 DNA: TGCGCCAGCAGCGAGAACAGTGCCCAATCCTACGAGCAGTACTTC
CDR3 protein: CASSENSAQSYEQYF
D gene: .
clone size: .
V gene: TRBV5-1
J gene: TRBJ2-7

CDR3 DNA: TGTGCCAGCAGCTTAGACCAGGATCCCTATAATTCACCCCTCCACTTT
CDR3 protein: CASSLDQDPYNSPLHF
D gene: .
clone size: many
V gene: TRBV7-9
J gene: TRBJ1-6

CDR3 DNA: TGTGCCAGCACCCTCAATCAGGGTGTTGGCGGGGAGCTGTTTTTT
CDR3 protein: CASTLNQGVGGELFF
D gene: .
clone size: many
V gene: TRBV7-2
J gene: TRBJ2-2

CDR3 DNA: TGTGCCAGCAGTTTGGTTATGGGGCAGGCCTACGAGCAGTACTTC
CDR3 protein: CASSLVMGQAYEQYF
D gene: .
clone size: few
V gene: TRBV12-3/TRBV12-4
J gene: TRBJ2-7

CDR3 DNA: TGTGCCAGCAGTCCTCTTAGACTAGCGGATACGCAGTATTTT
CDR3 protein: CASSPLRLADTQYF
D gene: TRBD2
clone size: few
V gene: TRBV6-1
J gene: TRBJ2-3

CDR3 DNA: TGCAGTGCTAGAGAATCGGGCAGACAAAACATTCAGTACTTC
CDR3 protein: CSARESGRQNIQYF
D gene: .
clone size: many
V gene: TRBV20-1
J gene: TRBJ2-4